What follows are 32 T cell receptor beta chains derived from one specimen sequenced in a study of T cells of healthy individuals. MiXCR, run by TCRdb on the 5' RACE reads, gives a single entry per CDR3 protein. The table shows some 69,000 distinct CDR3 sequences, with 15% to 20% occurring only once. Receptors were obtained from a human donor in good health.

This clonotype was counted many times. The chain recombines TRBV5-1 with TRBJ2-3; perhaps TRBD1 as D (6 bases). CDR1 is SGHRS, CDR2 YFSETQ, per germline. V shed 4 bases and J shed 2 bases, with 14 bases lying between them. The CDR3 runs to 15 residues. Written as DNA, the CDR3 is TGCGCCAGCAGCGGAACCGGACAGATCACAGATACGCAGTATTTT. Translated: CASSGTGQITDTQYF.

This clonotype was counted ten times or more. The chain carries TRBV5-1 and TRBJ1-1; 9 bases agree with TRBD1. The CDR3 loop spans 15 amino acids. Germline CDR1 reads SGHRS; CDR2 reads YFSETQ. V dropped 3 bases and J dropped 6; count of bases not matched to a gene: 9. CDR3 DNA sequence: TGCGCCAGCAGCTGGGGGGACAGGGCTGACTCTGAAGCTTTCTTT. Encoded protein: CASSWGDRADSEAFF. Drawing the rest from reference TRBV5-1 and TRBJ1-1, the complete variable domain is KAGVTQTPRYLIKTRGQQVTLSCSPISGHRSVSWYQQTPGQGLQFLFEYFSETQRNKGNFPGRFSGRQFSNSRSEMNVSTLELGDSALYLCASSWGDRADSEAFFGQGTRLTVV.

This chain links TRBV10-3 with TRBJ1-1, with D uncertain. Germline V lookup: CDR1 ENHRY, CDR2 SYGVKD. V was shortened by 3 bases and J by 1 base, with 9 bases between the two germline ends. This CDR3 spans 14 amino acids. The DNA for the CDR3 is TGTGCCATCAGTGATTCACAAGGGAACACTGAAGCTTTCTTT. Its translation: CAISDSQGNTEAFF.

The chain is built from TRBV29-1 and TRBJ1-6; D may be TRBD1 (6 bases). Trimming cost V 7 bases and J 14 bases, with 18 bases left between them. CDR3 length: 12 amino acids. Germline loops: CDR1 SQVTM, CDR2 ANQGSEA. The CDR3 DNA sequence: TGCAGCGCGGAGGACGGGGGCGGGACCCTCCACTTT. It specifies CSAEDGGGTLHF. Combining the CDR3 with reference TRBV29-1 and TRBJ1-6 gives the whole variable domain SAVISQKPSRDICQRGTSLTIQCQVDSQVTMMFWYRQQPGQSLTLIATANQGSEATYESGFVIDKFPISRPNLTFSTLTVSNMSPEDSSIYLCSAEDGGGTLHFGNGTRLTVT.

V and J are TRBV28 and TRBJ2-3; 11 bases match TRBD2. The CDR3 runs to 16 residues. Unmatched junction bases numbered 7, after V lost 6 bases and J lost 2 bases. Germline loops: CDR1 MDHEN, CDR2 SYDVKM. This chain's CDR3 is CASRDSGGADTDTQYF. The CDR3 nucleotides are TGTGCCAGCAGAGATAGCGGGGGGGCGGACACAGATACGCAGTATTTT. The full variable domain, completed using reference TRBV28 and TRBJ2-3, is DVKVTQSSRYLVKRTGEKVFLECVQDMDHENMFWYRQDPGLGLRLIYFSYDVKMKEKGDIPEGYSVSREKKERFSLILESASTNQTSMYLCASRDSGGADTDTQYFGPGTRLTVL.

This clonotype was found a few times. This sequence joins TRBV29-1 and TRBJ2-7; 12 nucleotides line up with TRBD2. The CDR3 length is 14 residues. J lost 2 bases, V lost 4 bases, and 3 bases had no gene match. Germline CDR1 SQVTM, CDR2 ANQGSEA. The CDR3 DNA sequence: TGCAGCGTTGCACTAGCGGGAGGCCCCTACGAGCAGTACTTC. Its translation is CSVALAGGPYEQYF.

This clonotype was seen repeatedly, ten times or more. The rearrangement uses TRBV29-1 and TRBJ1-1; D is unresolved. CDR1 is SQVTM and CDR2 is ANQGSEA in the germline V gene. The length of the CDR3 is 12 residues. Trimming left V 4 bases short and J 0 bases short, with 6 bases between. CDR3 DNA sequence: TGCAGCGTTGTCTCGTTGAACACTGAAGCTTTCTTT. It specifies CSVVSLNTEAFF.

There are many counts of this clonotype. The chain employs TRBV4-1 and TRBJ1-2; D is perhaps TRBD1 (6 bases). This CDR3 has 13 amino acids. Germline V gene data show CDR1 as MGHRA and CDR2 as YSYEKL. Trimming cost V 2 bases and J 4 bases, with 8 bases left between them. CDR3 coding DNA: TGCGCCAGCAGCCAACAACAGGGCTATGGCTACACCTTC. Amino acids: CASSQQQGYGYTF.

CDR3 loop: CASSVGMGEQFF. The CDR3 DNA sequence: TGTGCCAGCAGCGTAGGGATGGGTGAGCAGTTCTTC. V and J are TRBV9 and TRBJ2-1; D is undetermined. The CDR3 consists of 12 residues. Trimming took 0 bases from V and 9 from J, leaving 7 bases between them. The germline V gene encodes CDR1 SGDLS and CDR2 YYNGEE.

This clonotype was observed a few times. V usage is TRBV2 and J usage is TRBJ1-1; tentatively, D is TRBD1 (5 bases). V was pared by 4 bases and J by 1 base, with 10 bases between. Germline V gene lookup returns CDR1 SNHLY and CDR2 FYNNEI. The CDR3 runs 14 residues. The CDR3 sequence is CASSGGFGNTEAFF. CDR3 sequence (DNA): TGTGCCAGCAGTGGGGGCTTCGGGAACACTGAAGCTTTCTTT.

The chain carries TRBV4-1 and TRBJ2-1; the match to TRBD2 covers 8 bases. The J segment lost 7 bases and the V segment lost 1 base, leaving 3 bases of the junction unmatched. The length of the CDR3 is 14 residues. Germline values: CDR1 MGHRA, CDR2 YSYEKL. CDR3 amino acids: CASSQATSGNEQFF. For the CDR3, the DNA is TGCGCCAGCAGCCAAGCTACTAGCGGAAATGAGCAGTTCTTC.

This clonotype was observed many times. This rearrangement joins TRBV12-3 or TRBV12-4 to TRBJ2-7; TRBD2 agrees at 13 bases. The CDR3 consists of 17 residues. The V gene end was trimmed by 1 base and the J gene end by 5 bases; junction bases not matched to a gene: 8. The CDR3 loop reads CASSLGPPGLAGHEQYF. Here the CDR3 DNA reads TGTGCCAGCAGTTTAGGTCCCCCGGGACTAGCGGGACACGAGCAGTACTTC.

This clonotype was observed at least ten times. The rearrangement links TRBV9 to TRBJ1-2; D is ambiguous. Germline lookup yields CDR1 SGDLS and CDR2 YYNGEE. V lost 5 bases and J 0 bases, leaving 11 bases between the germline ends. This CDR3 comprises 14 residues. CDR3 sequence (DNA): TGTGCCAGCAGTTATGCCGGAGCTAACTATGGCTACACCTTC. The encoded protein is CASSYAGANYGYTF.

In this sample, this clonotype turned up many times. The chain employs TRBV25-1 and TRBJ2-1, with D possibly TRBD2 on 5 matching bases. This CDR3 comprises 18 residues. Germline V gene sequence: CDR1 MGHDK, CDR2 SYGVNS. The V and J ends lost 3 bases and 5 bases respectively, with 23 bases between them. The CDR3 here is CASSDLSGSNTVDNEQFF. In DNA form, the CDR3 reads TGTGCCAGCAGTGATTTGTCTGGGAGTAACACGGTTGACAATGAGCAGTTCTTC.

The chain is built from TRBV4-2 and TRBJ2-1; 8 bases fit TRBD2. The CDR3 length is 19 residues. From germline, CDR1 is LGHNA and CDR2 YNFKEQ. Trimming removed 2 bases from V and 3 bases from J; junction bases left unmatched: 15. The CDR3 reads CASSQSSGRGSSNYNEQFF. The CDR3 bases are TGTGCCAGCAGCCAAAGCTCCGGGAGGGGGAGCAGCAACTACAATGAGCAGTTCTTC.

V and J are TRBV20-1 and TRBJ2-4; perhaps D is TRBD1 or TRBD2 (5 bases each). The length of the CDR3 is 16 residues. V lost 6 bases, J lost 0 bases, and 18 bases lay in between. Germline CDR1 and CDR2: DFQATT and SNEGSKA (reference sequence). CDR3 nucleotides: TGCAGTGCGAGACAGACTGGGGGATTAGCCAAAAACATTCAGTACTTC. Translating gives CSARQTGGLAKNIQYF.

This clonotype showed up just once. One end of the junction varies from germline; a read error may be responsible. The chain couples TRBV12-3 or TRBV12-4 to TRBJ1-1, with TRBD1 identical over 9 bases. This CDR3 spans 11 amino acids. CDR3 residues: CASSLRTGALF. CDR3 coding DNA: TGTGCCAGCAGTTTGAGGACAGGGGCCCTCTTT.

The chain carries TRBV20-1 and TRBJ2-6, with D unclear. The germline V and J ends were trimmed by 1 base and 1 base, with 8 bases remaining between them. From germline, CDR1 is DFQATT and CDR2 SNEGSKA (reference sequence). The CDR3 loop spans 15 amino acids. The chain's CDR3 is CSARGSGSGANVLTF. The CDR3 DNA reads TGCAGTGCTAGAGGTTCTGGGTCTGGGGCCAACGTCCTGACTTTC.

This clonotype was picked up many times. The gene calls are TRBV5-1 and TRBJ2-2, with D possibly matching TRBD2 (6 bases). CDR1 is SGHRS, CDR2 YFSETQ, per germline. V was shortened by 0 bases and J by 8 bases, with 11 bases between the two germline ends. This CDR3 is 14 amino acids long. CDR3 nucleotides: TGCGCCAGCAGCTTGGGGCTAGCGTCGGGGGAGCTGTTTTTT. Translating it yields CASSLGLASGELFF.

The chain carries TRBV7-3 and TRBJ2-2, with 7 nucleotides matching TRBD2. V dropped 7 bases and J dropped 4; count of bases not matched to a gene: 6. CDR3 length: 14 residues. Germline lookup yields CDR1 SGHTA and CDR2 FQGTGA. CDR3 in DNA: TGTGCCAGCACCCTAGGGAGGGGCACCGGGGAGCTGTTTTTT. Its protein is CASTLGRGTGELFF. The complete variable domain, with remaining parts taken from reference TRBV7-3 and TRBJ2-2, reads GAGVSQTPSNKVTEKGKYVELRCDPISGHTALYWYRQSLGQGPEFLIYFQGTGAADDSGLPNDRFFAVRPEGSVSTLKIQRTERGDSAVYLCASTLGRGTGELFFGEGSRLTVL.

There are many counts of this clonotype. The chain is built from TRBV6-2 or TRBV6-3 and TRBJ2-3; the match to TRBD2 covers 9 bases. The CDR3 is 15 residues long. The junction had 9 bases not matched to a gene; V was cut back by 7 bases and J by 4 bases. CDR1 and CDR2 (germline): MNHEY, SVGEGT. The CDR3 DNA is TGTGCCAGCAAGCCAGCGGGAGGAAAGGCAGATACGCAGTATTTT. Protein: CASKPAGGKADTQYF.

Ten or more counts support this clonotype. The gene calls are TRBV4-1 and TRBJ2-5, with D unresolved. This CDR3 has 12 amino acids. V was trimmed by 0 bases and J by 5 bases, leaving 4 bases between them. Germline CDR1 and CDR2: MGHRA and YSYEKL. The CDR3 sequence is CASSQDFETQYF. In DNA form, the CDR3 reads TGCGCCAGCAGCCAAGATTTCGAGACCCAGTACTTC.

The chain uses TRBV20-1 and TRBJ1-5; D remains ambiguous. CDR1 and CDR2 (germline): DFQATT, SNEGSKA (reference sequence). The ends were cut back, 6 bases at V and 7 bases at J, with 19 bases in the middle. CDR3 length: 14 residues. DNA for the CDR3: TGCAGTGCCCCGGTGGGCGGGGTAGGCCAGCCCCAGCATTTT. Its protein is CSAPVGGVGQPQHF.

J is TRBJ2-5 and V is TRBV12-3 or TRBV12-4; 7 bases align to TRBD1. J was trimmed by 4 bases and V by 9 bases; bases with no gene match: 11. This CDR3 spans 14 amino acids. The CDR3 reads CASRGDSGGETQYF. The CDR3, as DNA: TGTGCCAGTAGAGGGGACAGTGGGGGAGAGACCCAGTACTTC.

V gene TRBV3-1 combines with J gene TRBJ2-3; D ambiguous. The CDR3 has 15 residues. Per the germline V gene, CDR1 is LGHDT and CDR2 is YNNKEL (reference sequence). Trimming took 0 bases from V and 4 from J, leaving 11 bases between them. The CDR3 region has the DNA TGTGCCAGCAGCCAAGATCAAGGGTTGCCAGATACGCAGTATTTT. It specifies CASSQDQGLPDTQYF.

This clonotype came up many times. This chain connects TRBV3-1 to TRBJ2-5, with D tentatively TRBD1 (6 bases). The CDR3 covers 15 residues. Germline assignment: CDR1 LGHDT and CDR2 YNNKEL (reference sequence). The germline V and J ends were trimmed by 2 bases and 2 bases, with 12 bases remaining between them. In nucleotides, the CDR3 is TGTGCCAGCAGCCAACTTCCGGGACAACAAGAGACCCAGTACTTC. This gives the protein CASSQLPGQQETQYF.

This clonotype was seen many times. The chain carries TRBV30 and TRBJ2-5, with a possible D match to TRBD1 (6 bases). This CDR3 comprises 13 residues. Germline V gene sequence: CDR1 GTSNPN, CDR2 SVGIG (reference sequence). Trimming shortened V by 4 bases and J by 5 bases, and 14 bases separated the two germline ends. The CDR3 loop reads CAWNEQGAETQYF. The DNA for the CDR3 is TGTGCCTGGAACGAACAGGGTGCGGAGACCCAGTACTTC.

In its sample, this clonotype was seen many times. The V call is TRBV7-8, the J call TRBJ2-7, with 8 nucleotides matching TRBD1. Germline-derived CDR1 and CDR2 are SGHVS and FQNEAQ. The J segment lost 0 bases and the V segment lost 0 bases, leaving 4 bases of the junction unmatched. This CDR3 contains 16 residues. The CDR3: CASSLARDRSSYEQYF. CDR3 DNA sequence: TGTGCCAGCAGCTTAGCCCGGGACAGGAGCTCCTACGAGCAGTACTTC.

This clonotype was counted many times. This rearrangement joins TRBV4-3 to TRBJ2-7, with D unclear. V was trimmed by 0 bases and J by 4 bases, leaving 10 bases between them. Germline CDR1 LGHNA, CDR2 YSLEER. This CDR3 spans 14 amino acids. CDR3 in DNA: TGCGCCAGCAGCCAAGATCCTAGTGATTACGAGCAGTACTTC. Translating gives CASSQDPSDYEQYF.

The chain employs TRBV25-1 and TRBJ2-1, with D uncertain. Germline V CDR1 and CDR2: MGHDK, SYGVNS. V was trimmed by 3 bases and J by 4 bases, leaving 13 bases between them. The CDR3 is 15 residues long. Here the CDR3 DNA reads TGTGCCAGCAGTGATCAGAGGTCTGCTTACAATGAGCAGTTCTTC. Amino acid sequence: CASSDQRSAYNEQFF.

This clonotype was counted many times. This chain uses TRBV29-1 with TRBJ2-1; D gene unclear. The germline gives CDR1 SQVTM, CDR2 ANQGSEA. CDR3 length equals 12 residues. Trimming pared 3 bases from V and 8 bases from J, leaving 11 bases between. The CDR3 spells CSVEDPVYEQFF. CDR3 in DNA: TGCAGCGTTGAGGACCCAGTCTATGAGCAGTTCTTC.

The V gene is TRBV7-9, the J gene TRBJ1-2; TRBD1 matches 7 bases. This CDR3 is built from 14 residues. V dropped 5 bases and J dropped 6; count of bases not matched to a gene: 9. Germline values: CDR1 SEHNR, CDR2 FQNEAQ (reference sequence). The chain's CDR3 is CASSRRTGGNGYTF. CDR3 in DNA: TGTGCCAGCAGCCGTCGGACAGGAGGGAATGGCTACACCTTC.